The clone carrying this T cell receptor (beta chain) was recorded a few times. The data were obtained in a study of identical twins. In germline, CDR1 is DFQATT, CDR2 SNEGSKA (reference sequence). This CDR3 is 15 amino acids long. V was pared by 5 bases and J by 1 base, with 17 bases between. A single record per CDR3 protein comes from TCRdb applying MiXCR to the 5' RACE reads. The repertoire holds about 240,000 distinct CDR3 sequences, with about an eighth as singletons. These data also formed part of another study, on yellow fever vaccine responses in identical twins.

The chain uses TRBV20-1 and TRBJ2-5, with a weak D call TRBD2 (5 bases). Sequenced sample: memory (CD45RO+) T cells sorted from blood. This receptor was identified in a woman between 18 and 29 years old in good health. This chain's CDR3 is CSAASSSGFQETQYF. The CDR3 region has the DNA TGCAGTGCTGCTTCGTCGAGCGGTTTCCAAGAGACCCAGTACTTC.